These 17 T cell receptor beta chains share one sample of origin, sequenced in a study of cytomegalovirus exposure and HLA in healthy donors. Both 60 Vbeta primers and 13 Jbeta primers went into the PCR. Profiling relied on immunoSEQ multiplex PCR, and the TCRdb table lists in-frame clones only, not all of them. The data show 200,000 to 250,000 clones, around four fifths seen once. Sequenced material: PBMCs. The receptors originated from a boy younger than 10 in good health and CMV-seronegative.

This chain links TRBV30 with TRBJ2-5; the D is unclear. V gave up 2 bases and J gave up 3 bases, with 4 bases separating them. The germline V gene encodes CDR1 GTSNPN and CDR2 SVGIG (reference sequence). The CDR3 contains 11 residues. For the CDR3, the DNA is TGTGCCTGGAGTACGGAAGAGACCCAGTACTTC. Translation gives CAWSTEETQYF.

The J gene is TRBJ1-1, the V gene TRBV7-9; D is possibly TRBD1 (5 bases). Germline V lookup: CDR1 SEHNR, CDR2 FQNEAQ (reference sequence). V was trimmed by 5 bases and J by 2 bases, leaving 12 bases between them. This CDR3 contains 14 residues. This CDR3 is CASSTMGGNTEAFF. DNA of the CDR3: TGTGCCAGCAGCACTATGGGGGGAAACACTGAAGCTTTCTTT.

This clone was seen just once. V usage is TRBV2 and J usage is TRBJ2-7; D perhaps matches TRBD1 (5 bases). Germline CDR1 reads SNHLY; CDR2 reads FYNNEI. This CDR3 comprises 14 residues. Between the trimmed V and J ends, which lost 2 bases and 1 base, there was a span of 9 bases. The CDR3 coding sequence is TGTGCCAGCAGTGAAATGGCAGGGTCCTACGAGCAGTACTTC. This sequence encodes CASSEMAGSYEQYF.

The chain is built from TRBV21-1 and TRBJ1-2. TRBV21-1 is a listed pseudogene. CDR3 length: 15 amino acids. CDR3 in DNA: TGTGCCAGCAGCAGACTACAGTCTTTCAACTATGGCTACACCTTC. This sequence encodes CASSRLQSFNYGYTF.

The gene calls are TRBV6-1 and TRBJ1-5, with D perhaps TRBD1 (5 bases). This CDR3 region has 13 residues. The germline V gene has CDR1 MNHNS and CDR2 SASEGT. The V end was cut by 4 bases, the J end by 3 bases, with 7 bases between. The CDR3: CASSGQINQPQHF. The DNA of the CDR3 is TGTGCCAGCAGTGGACAGATCAATCAGCCCCAGCATTTT.

This chain joins TRBV5-4 and TRBJ2-7, with 7 bases identical to TRBD1. The CDR3 runs to 13 residues. V trimming: 4 bases; J trimming: 7 bases; junction bases outside the gene matches: 8. Germline values: CDR1 SGHNT, CDR2 YYREEE (reference sequence). For the CDR3, the DNA is TGTGCCAGCAGCGCTCAGGACAGGAGGGAGCAGTACTTC. This translates into CASSAQDRREQYF.

The sample holds one count of this clone. J is TRBJ2-7 and V is TRBV7-9; a possible D gene is TRBD1 (6 bases). The ends were cut back, 0 bases at V and 3 bases at J, with 15 bases in the middle. The CDR3 runs to 16 residues. Germline assignment: CDR1 SEHNR and CDR2 FQNEAQ (reference sequence). Here the CDR3 reads CASSLAESRRGYEQYF. CDR3 nucleotides: TGTGCCAGCAGCTTAGCGGAATCTCGCAGGGGCTACGAGCAGTACTTC.

A word on this clone: A junction boundary mismatches the germline segment, possibly from a read error. The chain carries TRBV29-1 and TRBJ2-3; D perhaps matches TRBD1 (5 bases). Germline assignment: CDR1 SQVTM and CDR2 ANQGSEA. There are 14 residues in the CDR3. CDR3 loop: CSVQGSLGTDTRYF. The CDR3 nucleotides are TGCAGCGTTCAGGGTTCCCTAGGAACAGATACGCGGTATTTT.

The chain links TRBV7-2 to TRBJ2-5; D is perhaps TRBD1 (6 bases). Trimming took off 4 bases at V and 4 bases at J, with 7 bases between the two ends. Per the germline V gene, CDR1 is SGHTA and CDR2 is FQGNSA. The CDR3 spans 12 residues. The CDR3 DNA follows: TGTGCCAGCAGCTCACAGGGAGAGACCCAGTACTTC. Translating gives CASSSQGETQYF.

CDR3 protein: CASSQEFWGQGNQPQHF. The CDR3 DNA is TGCGCCAGCAGCCAAGAGTTTTGGGGACAAGGCAATCAGCCCCAGCATTTT. The rearrangement uses TRBV4-1 and TRBJ1-5; D is possibly TRBD1 (6 bases). Between the trimmed V and J ends, which lost 0 bases and 2 bases, there was a span of 14 bases. CDR3 length equals 17 residues. The germline gives CDR1 MGHRA, CDR2 YSYEKL.

There are a few counts of this clone. The chain uses TRBV7-9 and TRBJ1-1; D unclear. V lost 1 base, J lost 8 bases, and 5 bases lay in between. The germline V gene has CDR1 SEHNR and CDR2 FQNEAQ (reference sequence). The CDR3 length is 11 residues. CDR3 residues: CASSLGEEAFF. CDR3 nucleotide sequence: TGTGCCAGCAGCTTAGGGGAGGAAGCTTTCTTT. Based on the CDR3 plus reference TRBV7-9 and TRBJ1-1, the full variable domain is DTGVSQNPRHKITKRGQNVTFRCDPISEHNRLYWYRQTLGQGPEFLTYFQNEAQLEKSRLLSDRFSAERPKGSFSTLEIQRTEQGDSAMYLCASSLGEEAFFGQGTRLTVV.

The rearrangement links TRBV2 to TRBJ1-1; no clear D. Trimming left V 5 bases short and J 0 bases short, with 7 bases between. This CDR3 spans 13 amino acids. Germline CDR1 SNHLY, CDR2 FYNNEI. This chain's CDR3 is CASSWQLNTEAFF. In DNA form, the CDR3 reads TGTGCCAGCAGTTGGCAGTTGAACACTGAAGCTTTCTTT.

This clone was seen at least ten times. The chain couples TRBV7-8 to TRBJ2-3; 8 nucleotides align to TRBD2. The CDR3 runs 16 residues. V trimming: 4 bases; J trimming: 2 bases; junction bases outside the gene matches: 8. Germline V gene lookup returns CDR1 SGHVS and CDR2 FQNEAQ. This CDR3 reads CASSSGVAGPTDTQYF. Written as DNA, the CDR3 is TGTGCCAGCAGCTCAGGAGTAGCGGGGCCCACAGATACGCAGTATTTT. The whole variable domain, filled in from reference TRBV7-8 and TRBJ2-3, reads GAGVSQSPRYKVAKRGQDVALRCDPISGHVSLFWYQQALGQGPEFLTYFQNEAQLDKSGLPSDRFFAERPEGSVSTLKIQRTQQEDSAVYLCASSSGVAGPTDTQYFGPGTRLTVL.

The rearrangement joins TRBV9 to TRBJ2-2; possible D gene TRBD2, 5 bases. Germline V gene sequence: CDR1 SGDLS, CDR2 YYNGEE. Trimming stripped 7 bases from V and 2 bases from J, with 9 bases between. The CDR3 is made up of 13 amino acids. The CDR3: CASGEKNTGELFF. In nucleotides, the CDR3 is TGTGCCAGCGGGGAGAAAAACACCGGGGAGCTGTTTTTT.

The chain links TRBV13 to TRBJ1-4; 9 bases map to TRBD1. The CDR3 spans 15 residues. Germline CDR1 and CDR2: PRHDT and FYEKMQ (reference sequence). V lost 5 bases, J lost 8 bases, and 9 bases stayed unmatched. CDR3 bases: TGTGCCAGCAGCCCGGGACAGGGTATCGTAGAAAAACTGTTTTTT. Translated, it gives CASSPGQGIVEKLFF. The full variable domain, rest sourced from reference TRBV13 and TRBJ1-4, is AAGVIQSPRHLIKEKRETATLKCYPIPRHDTVYWYQQGPGQDPQFLISFYEKMQSDKGSIPDRFSAQQFSDYHSELNMSSLELGDSALYFCASSPGQGIVEKLFFGSGTQLSVL.

The chain has TRBV5-8 and TRBJ2-7; TRBD1 aligns across 8 bases. The V and J ends lost 0 bases and 2 bases, in that order; junction bases with no gene match: 4. Germline loops: CDR1 SGHTS, CDR2 YDEGEE. The length of the CDR3 is 15 residues. In nucleotides, the CDR3 is TGTGCCAGCAGCTTGGTGGGACAGGCCCCCTACGAGCAGTACTTC. Translation gives CASSLVGQAPYEQYF.

The V call is TRBV4-1, the J call TRBJ2-3; D ambiguous. This CDR3 region has 14 residues. The V end lost 1 base, the J end lost 2 bases, and 7 bases lay between the germline ends. CDR1 is MGHRA and CDR2 is YSYEKL in the germline V gene. As DNA, the CDR3 is TGCGCCAGCAGCCAAGCCCCGGTCACAGATACGCAGTATTTT. This codes for CASSQAPVTDTQYF.